A selection of T cell receptor beta chains follows, all from one sample in a study of cytomegalovirus exposure and HLA in healthy donors. The protocol was immunoSEQ multiplex PCR, while the TCRdb copy is restricted to in-frame clones and leaves out a portion. This sample has about 84,000 clones, with more than 75% found just once. What was sequenced was PBMCs. These receptors were taken from a man aged 25-45 years in good health and CMV-seronegative. The CDR3 runs from the conserved cysteine through the conserved F or W. The D gene is left open where the match is weak. Clone size is given for some rows only: seen once, a few or many times, or a class if the clone is expanded.

clone size,V gene,D gene,J gene,CDR3 protein,CDR3 DNA
.,TRBV9,TRBD1,TRBJ1-2,CASSVSEGAYGYTF,TGTGCCAGCAGCGTATCCGAGGGGGCTTATGGCTACACCTTC
.,TRBV10-3,.,TRBJ1-5,CAIGENNQPQHF,TGTGCCATAGGGGAAAACAATCAGCCCCAGCATTTT
.,TRBV28,.,TRBJ1-3,CASSPGGSGNTIYF,TGTGCCAGCAGCCCCGGGGGCTCTGGAAACACCATATATTTT
.,TRBV5-1,TRBD2,TRBJ2-2,CASSYTASGYTGELFF,TGCGCCAGCAGCTATACCGCTAGCGGATACACCGGGGAGCTGTTTTTT
.,TRBV29-1,TRBD1,TRBJ2-4,CSVITWGQADLGNIQYF,TGCAGCGTTATTACCTGGGGACAGGCCGATCTGGGGAACATTCAGTACTTC
.,TRBV15,TRBD2,TRBJ2-3,CATSRETSGGPASTDTQYF,TGTGCCACCAGCAGAGAGACTAGCGGGGGGCCAGCTAGCACAGATACGCAGTATTTT
.,TRBV18,TRBD2,TRBJ2-1,CASSPPGRAYEQFF,TGTGCCAGCTCCCCTCCCGGGAGGGCCTATGAGCAGTTCTTC
.,TRBV25-1,.,TRBJ1-4,CASSEATEKLFF,TGTGCCAGCAGTGAAGCTACCGAAAAACTGTTTTTT
.,TRBV7-8,.,TRBJ2-7,CASSLIYGADSYEQYF,TGTGCCAGCAGCTTAATCTATGGGGCTGACTCCTACGAGCAGTACTTC
once,TRBV5-1,TRBD2,TRBJ2-5,CASSPTSGREKTQYF,TGCGCCAGCAGCCCGACTAGCGGGAGAGAGAAGACCCAGTACTTC
once,TRBV5-1,TRBD1,TRBJ2-7,CASSPGQGADYEQYF,TGCGCCAGCAGCCCAGGACAGGGGGCTGATTACGAGCAGTACTTC
.,TRBV19,.,TRBJ2-7,CASSIRAGNEQYF,TGTGCCAGTAGTATAAGGGCAGGGAACGAGCAGTACTTC
once,TRBV9,TRBD1,TRBJ2-3,CASSAGQPSTDTQYF,TGTGCCAGCAGCGCGGGACAGCCTAGCACAGATACGCAGTATTTT
.,TRBV29-1,TRBD1,TRBJ2-5,CSVRQGRFIMETQYF,TGCAGCGTTAGACAGGGGAGGTTTATCATGGAGACCCAGTACTTC
.,TRBV7-2,.,TRBJ1-1,CASSLTGTMRNTEAFF,TGTGCCAGCAGCTTAACAGGGACCATGAGGAACACTGAAGCTTTCTTT
many,TRBV27,TRBD2,TRBJ2-1,CASSLSGEGYNEQFF,TGTGCCAGCAGTTTATCAGGGGAGGGTTATAATGAGCAGTTCTTC
.,TRBV5-5,.,TRBJ1-2,CASSPPQGTYGYTF,TGTGCCAGCAGCCCCCCCCAGGGGACCTATGGCTACACCTTC
.,TRBV6-5,TRBD2,TRBJ2-2,CASSELADTGELFF,TGTGCCAGCAGTGAACTAGCGGACACCGGGGAGCTGTTTTTT
.,TRBV6-5,.,TRBJ2-7,CASSSTGNEQYF,TGTGCCAGCAGCTCTACAGGGAACGAGCAGTACTTC
once,TRBV6-6,.,TRBJ2-7,CASSSTGTSSYEQYF,TGTGCCAGCAGCTCTACCGGGACTTCATCCTACGAGCAGTACTTC
once,TRBV29-1,TRBD1,TRBJ1-5,CSATTGDSNQPQHF,TGCAGCGCCACAACAGGGGATAGCAATCAGCCCCAGCATTTT
.,TRBV18,.,TRBJ2-7,CASSPGSSYEQYF,TGTGCCAGCTCACCAGGCAGCTCCTACGAGCAGTACTTC
.,TRBV5-1,.,TRBJ2-7,CASSFQGTVQYF,TGCGCCAGCAGCTTTCAGGGTACCGTGCAGTACTTC
.,TRBV6-5,TRBD1,TRBJ1-5,CASSVQGVENQPQHF,TGTGCCAGCAGTGTTCAGGGGGTAGAGAATCAGCCCCAGCATTTT
.,TRBV2,.,TRBJ2-5,CASSGGQGWETQYF,TGTGCCAGCAGTGGTGGGCAGGGCTGGGAGACCCAGTACTTC
.,TRBV6-5,TRBD1,TRBJ1-2,CASRPQGANYGYTF,TGTGCCAGCAGACCACAGGGGGCTAACTATGGCTACACCTTC
.,TRBV7-9,TRBD1,TRBJ2-1,CASSLTRQGVEQFF,TGTGCCAGCAGCCTCACTCGACAGGGCGTTGAGCAGTTCTTC
.,TRBV2,.,TRBJ2-5,CACKNSGGETQYF,TGTGCCTGCAAAAACTCCGGAGGGGAGACCCAGTACTTC